Included here is one T cell receptor (beta chain) sequence, with context. What it binds is unknown. The data are from a study of siplizumab effects on memory and regulatory T cells. Overall study findings and caveats: Most alloreactive clones went unmapped to unstimulated subsets; only a minor fraction mapped.

The protocol was immunoSEQ multiplex PCR, while the TCRdb copy is restricted to in-frame clones and leaves out a portion. Among approximately 100,000 clones listed, about 93% were seen once. The sequence derives from a human donor in good health. Sequencing input: Tregs sorted from blood.

The CDR3 nucleotides are TGTGCCAGTAGTATCTCTGGGGCCAACGTCCTGACTTTC. Its protein product is CASSISGANVLTF. This chain links TRBV19 with TRBJ2-6; D unresolved. The CDR3 consists of 13 residues. Germline V gene sequence: CDR1 LNHDA, CDR2 SQIVND (reference sequence). Trimming stripped 3 bases from V and 0 bases from J, with 0 bases between.